The 26 T cell receptor beta chains listed next were all sequenced from one sample in a study of T-cell memory formation after mild COVID-19. TCRdb used MiXCR to reprocess the 5' RACE reads, holding one entry per CDR3 protein. The data hold approximately 440,000 distinct CDR3 sequences, with around 20% observed a single time. Sequencing input: PBMCs or a T cell subset sorted from them (not recorded which). The source of these receptors is an adult woman who had mild COVID-19 (a few samples of this study predate the infection). Cell type and time point are not known.

This clonotype was detected only a few times. The chain joins TRBV6-5 to TRBJ2-5, with no clear D. The CDR3 runs to 14 residues. Germline assignment: CDR1 MNHEY and CDR2 SVGAGI. V lost 4 bases and J 1 base, leaving 10 bases between the germline ends. DNA for the CDR3: TGTGCCAGCAGTTTCCTCGGCGGCCAAGAGACCCAGTACTTC. Protein product: CASSFLGGQETQYF.

This sequence joins TRBV27 and TRBJ2-5; 7 positions match TRBD2. V was clipped by 5 bases and J by 5 bases; unmatched bases: 17. CDR1 and CDR2 from the germline V gene are MNHEY and SMNVEV (reference sequence). The CDR3 runs to 17 residues. CDR3 bases: TGTGCCAGCAGTCCTCGGCGACTAGCTACTGAAAGGGAGACCCAGTACTTC. This sequence encodes CASSPRRLATERETQYF.

This clonotype was seen ten or more times. The J gene is TRBJ1-1, the V gene TRBV18; 10 nucleotides align to TRBD1. Germline CDR1 is KGHSH and CDR2 is LQKENI. The junction had 4 bases not matched to a gene; V was cut back by 3 bases and J by 0 bases. CDR3 length: 16 amino acids. The CDR3 here is CASSPTGTGVNTEAFF. In DNA, the CDR3 is TGTGCCAGCTCACCGACGGGGACAGGGGTGAACACTGAAGCTTTCTTT.

This clonotype appeared a few times. The chain employs TRBV29-1 and TRBJ1-2; D gene ambiguous. Trimming cost V 3 bases and J 5 bases, with 10 bases left between them. Germline V lookup: CDR1 SQVTM, CDR2 ANQGSEA. This CDR3 has 12 residues. The CDR3 is CSVEVQVYGYTF. CDR3 DNA: TGCAGCGTTGAGGTTCAGGTTTATGGCTACACCTTC.

CDR3 region: CATSDFYRGGNEQFF. CDR3 in DNA: TGTGCCACCAGTGATTTTTATCGAGGGGGTAATGAGCAGTTCTTC. The chain recombines TRBV24-1 with TRBJ2-1; D is perhaps TRBD1 (6 bases). CDR3 length: 15 amino acids. Trimming stripped 1 base from V and 7 bases from J, with 13 bases between. In germline, CDR1 is KGHDR, CDR2 SFDVKD.

The V and J genes are TRBV25-1 and TRBJ1-3, with no clear D. Trimming shortened V by 4 bases and J by 0 bases, and 10 bases separated the two germline ends. Germline V gene sequence: CDR1 MGHDK, CDR2 SYGVNS. CDR3 length equals 15 residues. The chain's CDR3 is CASSGFGDSGNTIYF. As DNA, the CDR3 is TGTGCCAGCAGTGGCTTCGGGGACTCTGGAAACACCATATATTTT.

This chain links TRBV7-3 with TRBJ2-1; a weak D match, TRBD2 (6 bases). V was pared by 5 bases and J by 6 bases, with 17 bases between. Germline CDR1 SGHTA, CDR2 FQGTGA. There are 15 residues in the CDR3. Here the CDR3 DNA reads TGTGCCAGCAGCCAAGAACATGGAGGGGTCAATGAGCAGTTCTTC. Encoded protein: CASSQEHGGVNEQFF.

This clonotype was counted only a few times. This chain connects TRBV9 to TRBJ1-1, with D possibly matching TRBD1 (5 bases). Germline loops: CDR1 SGDLS, CDR2 YYNGEE. The CDR3 has 18 amino acids. V dropped 3 bases and J dropped 2 bases, with 23 bases sitting between them. This CDR3 reads CASSDLVGEGPPNTEAFF. CDR3 bases: TGTGCCAGCAGCGACCTCGTTGGGGAGGGACCGCCTAACACTGAAGCTTTCTTT.

The sample holds a few counts of this clonotype. The chain joins TRBV5-8 to TRBJ1-2; D unclear. This CDR3 is 13 amino acids long. V lost 5 bases to trimming and J lost 8 bases, with 16 bases between them. CDR1 and CDR2 from the germline V gene are SGHTS and YDEGEE. The DNA for the CDR3 is TGTGCCAGCAGTCCAGCCAACCAACGGGGCTACACCTTC. It yields the protein CASSPANQRGYTF.

This clonotype was seen at least ten times. This chain connects TRBV3-1 to TRBJ1-1; D call uncertain. The CDR3 totals 13 residues. Trimming removed 1 base from V and 4 bases from J, with 7 bases in between. Germline values: CDR1 LGHDT, CDR2 YNNKEL (reference sequence). CDR3 nucleotide sequence: TGTGCCAGCAGCCAAGGCGTGGGCACTGAAGCTTTCTTT. It encodes CASSQGVGTEAFF.

This clonotype was seen many times. The chain carries TRBV20-1 and TRBJ1-2; D is unclear. The V gene lost 5 bases and the J gene lost 8 bases, with 15 bases spanning the gap. The CDR3 runs to 12 residues. Looked up from germline, CDR1 is DFQATT and CDR2 is SNEGSKA (reference sequence). DNA for the CDR3: TGCAGTGCTGGGCTGGGCCGAGGAGGCTACACCTTC. Protein sequence: CSAGLGRGGYTF.

This clonotype appeared once. V and J are TRBV12-3 or TRBV12-4 and TRBJ2-3, with 8 bases aligning to TRBD2. V lost 8 bases and J lost 1; bases outside the gene matches: 11. There are 16 residues in the CDR3. The CDR3 coding sequence is TGTGCCAGCCATCCCCTAGCGGGCCGGGGCACAGATACGCAGTATTTT. Translation: CASHPLAGRGTDTQYF.

About this clonotype itself: One junction end disagrees with the germline gene, perhaps due to a read error. The chain is built from TRBV29-1 and TRBJ2-2; D perhaps matches TRBD2 (5 bases). The CDR3 totals 12 residues. Germline V lookup: CDR1 SQVTM, CDR2 ANQGSEA. The CDR3 loop reads CSVRTPSGELFF. In DNA, the CDR3 is TGCAGCGTCCGGACTCCATCCGGAGAGCTGTTTTTT.

V and J are TRBV5-1 and TRBJ1-6; D unresolved. The V gene lost 4 bases and the J gene lost 5 bases, with 13 bases spanning the gap. This CDR3 comprises 15 residues. The germline CDR1 and CDR2 sequences are SGHRS and YFSETQ. The CDR3 is CASSRVGVNNSPLHF. The DNA of the CDR3 is TGCGCCAGCAGCCGGGTCGGGGTTAATAATTCACCCCTCCACTTT. Filled out from reference TRBV5-1 and TRBJ1-6, the complete variable domain reads KAGVTQTPRYLIKTRGQQVTLSCSPISGHRSVSWYQQTPGQGLQFLFEYFSETQRNKGNFPGRFSGRQFSNSRSEMNVSTLELGDSALYLCASSRVGVNNSPLHFGNGTRLTVT.

This clonotype came up a few times. V gene TRBV4-2 combines with J gene TRBJ1-2, with D hard to call. CDR1 and CDR2 (germline): LGHNA, YNFKEQ. The CDR3 is 14 amino acids. The V end was cut by 0 bases, the J end by 4 bases, with 9 bases between. CDR3 protein: CASSQESESYGYTF. The DNA of the CDR3 is TGTGCCAGCAGCCAAGAGTCGGAAAGCTATGGCTACACCTTC.

This clonotype was found a few times. The rearrangement uses TRBV12-3 or TRBV12-4 and TRBJ2-3; weak D call: TRBD2 (5 bases). The CDR3 runs 13 residues. V lost 4 bases and J lost 5, with 10 bases in between. CDR3 residues: CASSSAAGDTQYF. The CDR3 region has the DNA TGTGCCAGCAGTTCGGCGGCGGGAGATACGCAGTATTTT.

This clonotype was seen only a few times. The chain carries TRBV25-1 and TRBJ2-5; weak D call: TRBD2 (7 bases). CDR1 MGHDK and CDR2 SYGVNS come from the germline V gene. The CDR3 contains 14 residues. Trimming stripped 4 bases from V and 1 base from J, with 10 bases between. The CDR3 sequence is CASSARGAQETQYF. The CDR3 region has the DNA TGTGCCAGCAGTGCCCGGGGGGCCCAAGAGACCCAGTACTTC. Full variable domain (remainder filled in from reference TRBV25-1 and TRBJ2-5): EADIYQTPRYLVIGTGKKITLECSQTMGHDKMYWYQQDPGMELHLIHYSYGVNSTEKGDLSSESTVSRIRTEHFPLTLESARPSHTSQYLCASSARGAQETQYFGPGTRLLVL.

This chain links TRBV3-1 with TRBJ1-4; a weak D match, TRBD1 (5 bases). CDR1 and CDR2 (germline): LGHDT, YNNKEL (reference sequence). V was pared by 1 base and J by 10 bases, with 16 bases between. CDR3 length equals 15 residues. The CDR3 loop is CASSQGGVVDGKLFF. Here the CDR3 DNA reads TGTGCCAGCAGCCAAGGAGGGGTGGTAGACGGAAAACTGTTTTTT.

The chain recombines TRBV7-2 with TRBJ2-5; D uncertain. The CDR3 spans 14 residues. In germline, CDR1 is SGHTA, CDR2 FQGNSA. Trimming removed 6 bases from V and 2 bases from J, with 13 bases in between. DNA of the CDR3: TGTGCCAGCAGTAAGGCAGGTAGACAAGAGACCCAGTACTTC. Protein: CASSKAGRQETQYF.

The chain has TRBV19 and TRBJ2-7, with 8 nucleotides matching TRBD2. This CDR3 region has 13 residues. V lost 5 bases to trimming and J lost 4 bases; unmatched junction nucleotides: 4. CDR1 LNHDA and CDR2 SQIVND come from the germline V gene (reference sequence). In DNA, the CDR3 is TGTGCCAGTAGTGTAGCGGGAAGATACGAGCAGTACTTC. Encoded protein: CASSVAGRYEQYF.

This clonotype was observed a handful of times. The rearrangement uses TRBV24-1 and TRBJ2-5, with D possibly being TRBD2 (6 bases). This CDR3 is 13 amino acids long. CDR1 and CDR2 from the germline V gene are KGHDR and SFDVKD. Trimming removed 5 bases at V and 4 bases at J, with 10 bases between. CDR3 DNA sequence: TGTGCCACCAGTGTTGGGGGGAGAGAGACCCAGTACTTC. Protein: CATSVGGRETQYF.

In its sample, this clonotype was seen a few times. This chain uses TRBV12-3 or TRBV12-4 with TRBJ2-4; TRBD1 aligns across 11 bases. CDR3 length: 19 amino acids. The trim removed 6 bases at V and 0 bases at J, leaving 13 bases unmatched. The CDR3 coding sequence is TGTGCCAGCAGACCTAGTCCCGGGACAGGGGGGGTAGCCAAAAACATTCAGTACTTC. Translated, it gives CASRPSPGTGGVAKNIQYF.

Regarding this clonotype: Mismatch with germline at one junction end may stem from a read error. This chain links TRBV7-3 with TRBJ2-1; tentatively, D is TRBD2 (6 bases). The CDR3 length is 15 residues. Germline-derived CDR1 and CDR2 are SGHTA and FQGTGA. The CDR3, as DNA: TGTGACAGCAGCTCAACCCCCGCCCCGACGGGAGTTCAGTTCTTC. Translation gives CDSSSTPAPTGVQFF.

The rearrangement uses TRBV12-3 or TRBV12-4 and TRBJ1-3, with D maybe TRBD1 (6 bases). CDR3 length: 15 residues. V lost 5 bases to trimming and J lost 7 bases, with 18 bases between them. CDR3 protein: CASSPQGSQGNTIYF. The CDR3 region has the DNA TGTGCCAGCAGTCCCCAGGGGTCGCAGGGGAACACCATATATTTT.

This clonotype was recorded a few times. The chain combines TRBV7-9 with TRBJ2-3, with D maybe TRBD1 (5 bases). This CDR3 has 14 residues. The V end was cut by 7 bases, the J end by 2 bases, with 13 bases between. Germline CDR1 reads SEHNR; CDR2 reads FQNEAQ (reference sequence). CDR3 amino acids: CASIRDSFTDTQYF. CDR3 in DNA: TGTGCCAGCATCAGGGATAGCTTCACAGATACGCAGTATTTT.

This clonotype has a handful of counts. The CDR3 loop reads CASSQEPGRLDEQYF. The CDR3 region has the DNA TGCGCCAGCAGCCAAGAGCCGGGACGGCTGGACGAGCAGTACTTC. V is TRBV4-1 and J is TRBJ2-7; D tentatively fits TRBD1 or TRBD2 (5 bases each). CDR3 length: 15 residues. Trimming took 0 bases from V and 5 from J, leaving 14 bases between them. From germline, CDR1 is MGHRA and CDR2 YSYEKL.